Listed here are 21 T cell receptor beta chains from one sample, sequenced in a study of blood T cell repertoires in COVID-19. Measured with immunoSEQ multiplex PCR; TCRdb has only the in-frame clones, and not every one. The sample lists around 390,000 clones, about 86% seen once, with 10% in the top ten. Sequencing used PBMCs or T cells enriched from blood (not recorded which). The receptors come from a woman aged 50 to 60 who had recovered from COVID-19.

This chain connects TRBV19 to TRBJ1-2; no clear D gene. Trimming took 6 bases from V and 8 from J, leaving 16 bases between them. In germline, CDR1 is LNHDA, CDR2 SQIVND (reference sequence). The CDR3 extends over 13 amino acids. CDR3 sequence: CASSLAEPAGYTF. DNA for the CDR3: TGTGCCAGTAGCCTCGCCGAGCCCGCGGGCTACACCTTC.

This clone was seen once. This sequence joins TRBV2 and TRBJ1-4, with D hard to call. This CDR3 has 14 amino acids. The germline gives CDR1 SNHLY, CDR2 FYNNEI. Between the trimmed V and J ends, which lost 9 bases and 8 bases, there was a span of 19 bases. CDR3 residues: CARTEGRGGEKLFF. As DNA, the CDR3 is TGTGCCAGGACCGAGGGCAGAGGAGGAGAAAAACTGTTTTTT. The variable domain in full, with the rest retrieved from reference TRBV2 and TRBJ1-4, is EPEVTQTPSHQVTQMGQEVILRCVPISNHLYFYWYRQILGQKVEFLVSFYNNEISEKSEIFDDQFSVERPDGSNFTLKIRSTKLEDSAMYFCARTEGRGGEKLFFGSGTQLSVL.

This clone was counted only a few times. Here the CDR3 reads CASSPTLTYGYTF. DNA of the CDR3: TGTGCCAGCAGCCCGACACTTACCTATGGCTACACCTTC. V and J are TRBV12-3 or TRBV12-4 and TRBJ1-2, with D unclear. Deletions cut 6 bases from V and 4 bases from J, with 12 bases between. This CDR3 comprises 13 residues.

V gene TRBV3-1 (or the pseudogene TRBV3-2) combines with J gene TRBJ2-1; 12 bases are a match to TRBD2. This CDR3 has 16 amino acids. V was clipped by 1 base and J by 3 bases; unmatched bases: 1. The germline gives CDR1 LGHDT, CDR2 YNNKEL (reference sequence). CDR3 loop: CASSQGLAGDYNEQFF. As DNA, the CDR3 is TGTGCCAGCAGCCAAGGACTAGCGGGGGACTACAATGAGCAGTTCTTC.

The rearrangement links TRBV6-5 to TRBJ1-6; D possibly corresponds to TRBD1 (5 bases). This CDR3 has 15 residues. Germline V CDR1 and CDR2: MNHEY, SVGAGI. Trimming stripped 5 bases from V and 2 bases from J, with 10 bases between. DNA for the CDR3: TGTGCCAGCAGTCCCGACAGCGCCTATAATTCACCCCTCCACTTT. Its protein product is CASSPDSAYNSPLHF.

The chain couples TRBV7-3 to TRBJ2-6; D is ambiguous. V was pared by 2 bases and J by 2 bases, with 13 bases between. The germline V gene has CDR1 SGHTA and CDR2 FQGTGA. The CDR3 has 17 residues. The CDR3 sequence: CASSLLGYGPGANVLTF. CDR3 bases: TGTGCCAGCAGCTTACTAGGATACGGCCCTGGGGCCAACGTCCTGACTTTC.

The genes are TRBV7-2 and TRBJ2-7; TRBD2 is a possible D gene (7 bases). CDR1 and CDR2 (germline): SGHTA, FQGNSA. V lost 3 bases, J lost 1 base, and 16 bases lay in between. The CDR3 spans 16 residues. The CDR3 protein is CASSFGGRGRSYEQYF. As DNA, the CDR3 is TGTGCCAGCAGCTTCGGGGGGCGGGGGCGATCCTACGAGCAGTACTTC.

V is TRBV28 and J is TRBJ1-1, with no clear D. Germline V gene lookup returns CDR1 MDHEN and CDR2 SYDVKM. V shed 4 bases and J shed 7 bases, with 13 bases lying between them. The CDR3 is made up of 13 amino acids. CDR3 residues: CASSSTGNDEAFF. In DNA, the CDR3 is TGTGCCAGCAGTTCGACGGGGAACGATGAAGCTTTCTTT.

CDR3 sequence reads: CASSQGAGANTGELFF. The DNA for the CDR3 is TGTGCCAGCAGCCAAGGGGCGGGGGCGAACACCGGGGAGCTGTTTTTT. The J gene is TRBJ2-2, the V gene TRBV3-1 (or the pseudogene TRBV3-2), with 7 bases aligning to TRBD2. The V gene end was trimmed by 1 base and the J gene end by 0 bases; junction bases not matched to a gene: 2. The CDR3 length is 16 residues. Per the germline V gene, CDR1 is LGHDT and CDR2 is YNNKEL (reference sequence).

The V call is TRBV5-1, the J call TRBJ2-3, with 8 bases matching TRBD2. The CDR3 sequence is 17 residues long. V lost 0 bases to trimming and J lost 5 bases; unmatched junction nucleotides: 11. CDR1 and CDR2 (germline): SGHRS, YFSETQ. The CDR3 coding sequence is TGCGCCAGCAGCTTGGGCAGGGGAGCGGGGGTTAAAGATACGCAGTATTTT. Protein sequence: CASSLGRGAGVKDTQYF. The full variable domain, with the rest looked up from reference TRBV5-1 and TRBJ2-3, is KAGVTQTPRYLIKTRGQQVTLSCSPISGHRSVSWYQQTPGQGLQFLFEYFSETQRNKGNFPGRFSGRQFSNSRSEMNVSTLELGDSALYLCASSLGRGAGVKDTQYFGPGTRLTVL.

This clone was recorded only once. This rearrangement joins TRBV7-2 to TRBJ2-3; TRBD2 agrees at 11 bases. Trimming at V came to 5 bases and at J to 4 bases, leaving 5 bases not matched to a gene. This CDR3 is built from 15 residues. The germline V gene encodes CDR1 SGHTA and CDR2 FQGNSA. The chain's CDR3 is CASSLTSGVSDTQYF. Written as DNA, the CDR3 is TGTGCCAGCAGCCTGACTAGCGGGGTGTCAGATACGCAGTATTTT.

This chain uses TRBV10-3 with TRBJ1-1, with TRBD1 matching 8 bases. V was pared by 6 bases and J by 9 bases, with 21 bases of the junction left unmatched. Germline loops: CDR1 ENHRY, CDR2 SYGVKD. This CDR3 is built from 17 residues. CDR3 nucleotide sequence: TGTGCCATCAGCGTTCATCCTTTAGAACAGGGGGGGTTCCAAGCTTTCTTT. Amino acids: CAISVHPLEQGGFQAFF.

The chain links TRBV7-9 to TRBJ2-1; 12 nucleotides line up with TRBD2. The CDR3 length is 14 residues. Germline CDR1 reads SEHNR; CDR2 reads FQNEAQ (reference sequence). V shed 3 bases and J 6 bases; nucleotides not matched to a gene: 0. The CDR3 DNA sequence: TGTGCCAGCAGCTTGGGACTAGCGGGCAATGAGCAGTTCTTC. Translating it yields CASSLGLAGNEQFF.

This CDR3 reads CASRGRRTASNTEAFF. The CDR3 DNA sequence: TGTGCCAGTAGGGGTCGGCGGACAGCCTCGAACACTGAAGCTTTCTTT. The rearrangement uses TRBV19 and TRBJ1-1; a possible D gene is TRBD1 (6 bases). The CDR3 extends over 16 amino acids. Germline V gene lookup returns CDR1 LNHDA and CDR2 SQIVND (reference sequence). With 6 bases removed from V and 1 base from J, the gap between germline ends came to 18 bases.

V gene TRBV9 combines with J gene TRBJ2-2, with D tentatively TRBD1 (6 bases). The CDR3 loop spans 16 amino acids. Trimming cost V 4 bases and J 0 bases, with 13 bases left between them. Germline V gives CDR1 SGDLS, CDR2 YYNGEE. The CDR3 reads CASSIGQTTNTGELFF. CDR3 DNA sequence: TGTGCCAGCAGCATCGGACAGACCACGAACACCGGGGAGCTGTTTTTT. The full variable domain, with the rest looked up from reference TRBV9 and TRBJ2-2, is DSGVTQTPKHLITATGQRVTLRCSPRSGDLSVYWYQQSLDQGLQFLIQYYNGEERAKGNILERFSAQQFPDLHSELNLSSLELGDSALYFCASSIGQTTNTGELFFGEGSRLTVL.

Note on this clone: This may stem from a read error, because a much larger clone lies one nucleotide away. The gene calls are TRBV4-3 and TRBJ1-1; TRBD1 is a possible D gene (6 bases). The germline V and J ends were trimmed by 3 bases and 1 base, with 6 bases remaining between them. The CDR3 is 13 residues long. The germline V gene has CDR1 LGHNA and CDR2 YSLEER. The CDR3 bases are TGCGCCAGCAGCCAGACAGGGAACACTGAAGCTTTCTTT. It yields the protein CASSQTGNTEAFF.

The V call is TRBV9, the J call TRBJ1-2, with D unclear. Germline loops: CDR1 SGDLS, CDR2 YYNGEE. The CDR3 totals 13 residues. Trimming took 4 bases from V and 4 from J, leaving 11 bases between them. The CDR3 nucleotides read TGTGCCAGCAGCCTTATGTCCTTCTATGGCTACACCTTC. The encoded protein is CASSLMSFYGYTF.

The chain joins TRBV3-1 (or the pseudogene TRBV3-2) to TRBJ1-1; D possibly corresponds to TRBD1 (5 bases). V lost 5 bases and J 5 bases, leaving 15 bases between the germline ends. The CDR3 length is 14 residues. CDR1 and CDR2 from the germline V gene are LGHDT and YNNKEL (reference sequence). The CDR3 protein is CASSNRTVGTEAFF. Written as DNA, the CDR3 is TGTGCCAGCAGCAACAGGACGGTGGGTACTGAAGCTTTCTTT.

For the CDR3, the DNA is TGTGCCAGCAGCCCACGACCACAGGGGGCGGAGGACTATGGCTACACCTTC. Its translation: CASSPRPQGAEDYGYTF. This chain uses TRBV9 with TRBJ1-2; 9 positions agree with TRBD1. The germline V gene has CDR1 SGDLS and CDR2 YYNGEE. This CDR3 has 17 residues. Losses at the gene ends were 4 bases for V and 3 bases for J; bases not matched to a gene: 13.

Here the CDR3 reads CASSLTGPNTEAFF. The CDR3 DNA reads as TGTGCCAGCAGCTTAACAGGGCCCAACACTGAAGCTTTCTTT. The rearrangement uses TRBV7-6 and TRBJ1-1; TRBD1 might be the D (6 bases). Germline V CDR1 and CDR2: SGHVS, FNYEAQ. V lost 2 bases and J 2 bases, leaving 9 bases between the germline ends. The CDR3 spans 14 residues.

The chain recombines TRBV20-1 with TRBJ1-5; D unclear. Per germline, CDR1 DFQATT and CDR2 SNEGSKA (reference sequence). The germline V and J ends were trimmed by 8 bases and 5 bases, with 10 bases remaining between them. The length of the CDR3 is 11 residues. For the CDR3, the DNA is TGCAGTAACGGGGTCCATCAGCCCCAGCATTTT. Residues: CSNGVHQPQHF.